This T cell receptor (beta chain) was documented in a study of radiotherapy plus CTLA-4 blockade in lung cancer. Study-wide background: There were objective responses in roughly a sixth of patients, and 31% had disease control. Study-wide points: Early blood T cell clone dynamics reportedly forecast response best, with interferon-beta. The study found tumor-derived TCR clones expanded in blood after radiotherapy plus ipilimumab.

Enrolled patients, whose metastatic non-small-cell lung cancer was chemo-refractory, received focal radiation plus CTLA-4 blockade with ipilimumab. Comment on this clone: What it recognizes is unknown.

The table came from immunoSEQ multiplex PCR; TCRdb's copy has only in-frame clones and leaves some out. The sample lists 77,000 or so clones, roughly 74% occurring once. The sequenced sample was peripheral blood, obtained from a patient treated with radiotherapy plus ipilimumab. The TCR comes from a human donor with non-small cell lung cancer whose response to radiotherapy plus ipilimumab could not be evaluated.

CDR3 in amino acids: CASSFQGVTGTEAFF. CDR3 DNA sequence: TGTGCCAGCAGCTTCCAGGGGGTGACCGGGACTGAAGCTTTCTTT. The chain is built from TRBV7-2 and TRBJ1-1, with 7 nucleotides matching TRBD1. CDR3 size: 15 residues. Losses at the gene ends were 3 bases for V and 5 bases for J; bases not matched to a gene: 9. Germline CDR1 is SGHTA and CDR2 is FQGNSA.